This TCR beta chain emerged from a study of blood T cell repertoires in COVID-19 (dated by TCRdb to 2020 to 2021). For context, the study as a whole: The collaborator samples originated in the United States, Italy and Spain and spanned the acute and convalescent phases of COVID-19. The material from the prospective study consisted of cDNA or gDNA derived from T cells, B-cell-depleted T cells, or PBMCs. Where HLA class I and class II types were available, the types were taken from metadata supplied by the sample provider, not from assay-based typing. Sample metadata almost always included a de-identified subject ID, COVID-19 status, age in years and sex. The repertoires were released in a freely available public database intended as a resource for research on the immune response to SARS-CoV-2. Deeply sampled blood TCRbeta repertoires from subjects exposed to, actively infected with, or recovered from COVID-19 were included in the dataset. The samples were drawn from the first 160 participants of the ongoing ImmuneRACE study and from 950 to 1,500 subjects provided by 6 global collaborators. Overall results and qualifications from the work: Clinical and demographic metadata were provided uncurated, with the amount varying by source and participant.

V and J are trimmed by 3 bases and 5 bases, and the gene matches miss 7 bases of the junction. The CDR3 covers 15 residues, taking in both the cysteine and the phenylalanine. The CDR3 DNA has 45 bases and is translated from base 1. The germline V gene (reference sequence) gives CDR1 as SGHKS and CDR2 as YYEKEE. Comments on this clone: Its antigen is currently not known. Nothing much larger sits one base from this clone, and base qualities are not available.

The immunoSEQ Assay, a bias-controlled multiplex PCR, was used to amplify TCRbeta CDR3 regions from genomic DNA. For the original study's pipeline: Nucleated cell counts per sample were estimated from amplification of reference gene primers within the assay. To quantify the absolute abundance of each unique TCRbeta CDR3 rearrangement, sequence reads were collapsed and filtered. For each sample, productive Simpson clonality was calculated as the square root of Simpson's diversity index across productive rearrangements. TCRdb limited this immuneACCESS table to in-frame rearrangements with V and J called. A share of clones is missing; checked studies link under half to unresolved V genes, and the rest is unexplained. From that table come the V and J calls and clone size; the DNA was used to work out D and trimming. The sample table lists roughly 260,000 clones, approximately 79% of them with a count of one. The top ten constitute approximately 4% of the sample.

Whole blood was collected in K2EDTA tubes by collaborating institutions according to the institutions' own protocols. For TCRbeta analysis, collaborator samples were shipped as frozen whole blood, as isolated PBMCs, or as DNA extracted from either sample type. Sequenced input: peripheral blood. This sequence originates from a middle-aged woman with active or convalescent COVID-19. The receptor chain draws on TRBV5-5 and TRBJ1-4; a stretch of 7 junction bases matches TRBD1. The nucleotide sequence is TGTGCCAGCAGCTCTTTCGGGACAGTGAATGAAAAACTGTTTTTT. Translated, it gives CASSSFGTVNEKLFF. The reference TRBV5-5 and TRBJ1-4 proteins fill in what lies around the CDR3, so the full variable domain reads DAGVTQSPTHLIKTRGQQVTLRCSPISGHKSVSWYQQVLGQGPQFIFQYYEKEERGRGNFPDRFSARQFPNYSSELNVNALLLGDSALYLCASSSFGTVNEKLFFGSGTQLSVL.